This T cell receptor (beta chain) was documented in a study of blood T cell repertoires in COVID-19. Study-wide context: In each case, the material was cDNA or gDNA derived from T cells, B-cell-depleted T cells, or PBMCs.

V was trimmed by 0 bases and J by 7 bases, leaving 16 bases between them. This CDR3 is 16 amino acids long. CDR1 and CDR2 from the germline V gene are LGHDT and YNNKEL (reference sequence). Original processing methods: Estimation of nucleated cell counts was performed using reference gene primer amplification. TCRdb keeps only in-frame clones here, not all; method: immunoSEQ multiplex PCR. V, J and clone size were drawn from that table, and D and trimming were deduced from the DNA. The sample has tens of thousands of clones, approximately 86% seen once; the top ten hold roughly 15%. The gene calls are TRBV3-1 (or the pseudogene TRBV3-2) and TRBJ2-1; D is possibly TRBD2 (7 bases). The source material was peripheral blood. This receptor was obtained from a male donor with acute or convalescent COVID-19. The CDR3 reads CASSQDGGGGRNEQFF. The DNA of the CDR3 is TGTGCCAGCAGCCAAGATGGGGGGGGCGGTAGAAATGAGCAGTTCTTC.